This record covers a single T cell receptor beta chain. Antigen unknown. J gave up 8 bases and V 2 bases, and 8 bases lay outside the gene matches. Germline V gives CDR1 LNHNV, CDR2 YYDKDF (reference sequence). The CDR3 covers 17 residues. These data come from a study of identical twins. Regarding the study as a whole: Beta clonotypes that were abundant in cord blood contained fewer insertions, a pattern absent from memory repertoires.

TCRdb ran MiXCR on the 5' RACE reads and lists one entry per CDR3 protein. The table lists nearly 650,000 distinct CDR3 sequences, about 7.1% of them singletons, with roughly 1.5% in the top ten. These data were also filed under a second study, of yellow fever vaccine responses in identical twins.

The clonotype comes from a woman aged 18 to 35 in good health. The sequenced sample was PBMCs. The rearrangement joins TRBV15 to TRBJ2-1; 14 bases line up with TRBD2. The chain's CDR3 is CATSRPGLAGVVHEQFF. The DNA of the CDR3 is TGTGCCACCAGCAGACCGGGACTAGCGGGAGTAGTCCATGAGCAGTTCTTC. The full variable domain, its missing parts supplied by reference TRBV15 and TRBJ2-1, is DAMVIQNPRYQVTQFGKPVTLSCSQTLNHNVMYWYQQKSSQAPKLLFHYYDKDFNNEADTPDNFQSRRPNTSFCFLDIRSPGLGDTAMYLCATSRPGLAGVVHEQFFGPGTRLTVL.